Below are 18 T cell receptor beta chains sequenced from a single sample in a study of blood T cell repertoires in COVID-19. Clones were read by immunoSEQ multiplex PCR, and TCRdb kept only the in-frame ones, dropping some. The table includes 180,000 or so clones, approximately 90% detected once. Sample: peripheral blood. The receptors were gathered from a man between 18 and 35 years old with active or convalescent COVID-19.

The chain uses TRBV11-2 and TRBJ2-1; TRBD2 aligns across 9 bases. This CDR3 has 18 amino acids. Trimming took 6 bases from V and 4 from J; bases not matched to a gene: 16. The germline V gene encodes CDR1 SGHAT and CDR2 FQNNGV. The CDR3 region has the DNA TGTGCCAGCAGTTCGAGTGGTGAGACTAGCGGTTATTACAATGAGCAGTTCTTC. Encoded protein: CASSSSGETSGYYNEQFF.

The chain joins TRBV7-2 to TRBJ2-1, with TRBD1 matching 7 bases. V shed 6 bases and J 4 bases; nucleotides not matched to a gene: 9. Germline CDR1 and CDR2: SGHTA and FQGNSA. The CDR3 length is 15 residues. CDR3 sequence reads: CASSSSGDRYNEQFF. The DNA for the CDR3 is TGTGCCAGCAGTTCGTCCGGGGACAGATACAATGAGCAGTTCTTC. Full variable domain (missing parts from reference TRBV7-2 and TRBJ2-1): GAGVSQSPSNKVTEKGKDVELRCDPISGHTALYWYRQSLGQGLEFLIYFQGNSAPDKSGLPSDRFSAERTGGSVSTLTIQRTQQEDSAVYLCASSSSGDRYNEQFFGPGTRLTVL.

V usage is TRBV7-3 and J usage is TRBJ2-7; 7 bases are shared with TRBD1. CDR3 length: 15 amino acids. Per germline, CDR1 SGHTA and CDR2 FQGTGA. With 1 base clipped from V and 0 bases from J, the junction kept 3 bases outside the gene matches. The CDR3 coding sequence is TGTGCCAGCAGCTTAAGTGGGACAGCCTCCTACGAGCAGTACTTC. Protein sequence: CASSLSGTASYEQYF.

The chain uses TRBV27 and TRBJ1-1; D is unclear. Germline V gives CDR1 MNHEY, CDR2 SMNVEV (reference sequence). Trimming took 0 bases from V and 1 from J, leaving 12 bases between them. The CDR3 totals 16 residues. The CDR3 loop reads CASSLSDGLGNTEAFF. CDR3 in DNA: TGTGCCAGCAGTTTATCGGATGGGCTCGGGAACACTGAAGCTTTCTTT.

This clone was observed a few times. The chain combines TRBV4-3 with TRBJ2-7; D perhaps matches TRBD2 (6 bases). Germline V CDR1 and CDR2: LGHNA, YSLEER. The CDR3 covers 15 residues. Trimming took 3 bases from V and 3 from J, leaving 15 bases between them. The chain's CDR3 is CASSHSGGGFYEQYF. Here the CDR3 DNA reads TGCGCCAGCAGCCATTCCGGGGGTGGATTCTACGAGCAGTACTTC.

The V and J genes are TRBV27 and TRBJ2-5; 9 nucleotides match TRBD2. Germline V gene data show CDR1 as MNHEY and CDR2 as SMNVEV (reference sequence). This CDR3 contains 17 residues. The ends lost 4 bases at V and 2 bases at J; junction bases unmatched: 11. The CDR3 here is CASSYRLAGSRQETQYF. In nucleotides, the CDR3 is TGTGCCAGCAGTTACCGGCTAGCGGGGAGCAGACAAGAGACCCAGTACTTC.

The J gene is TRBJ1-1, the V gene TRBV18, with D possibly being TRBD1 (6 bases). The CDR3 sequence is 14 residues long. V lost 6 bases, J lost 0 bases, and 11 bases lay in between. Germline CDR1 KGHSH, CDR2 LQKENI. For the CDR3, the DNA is TGTGCCAGCTCCCCTGGACAGATGAACACTGAAGCTTTCTTT. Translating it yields CASSPGQMNTEAFF.

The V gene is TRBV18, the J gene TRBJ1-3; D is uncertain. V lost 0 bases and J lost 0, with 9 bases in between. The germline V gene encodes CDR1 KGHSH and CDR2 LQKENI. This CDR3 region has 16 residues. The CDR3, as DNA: TGTGCCAGCTCACCACCGAGAACAGACTCTGGAAACACCATATATTTT. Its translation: CASSPPRTDSGNTIYF.

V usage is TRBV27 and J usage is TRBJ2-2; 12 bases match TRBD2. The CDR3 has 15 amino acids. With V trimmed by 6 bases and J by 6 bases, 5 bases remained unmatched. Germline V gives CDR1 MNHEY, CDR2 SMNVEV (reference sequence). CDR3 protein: CASRSSGGAAGELFF. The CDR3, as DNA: TGTGCCAGCAGATCTAGCGGGGGGGCGGCCGGGGAGCTGTTTTTT.

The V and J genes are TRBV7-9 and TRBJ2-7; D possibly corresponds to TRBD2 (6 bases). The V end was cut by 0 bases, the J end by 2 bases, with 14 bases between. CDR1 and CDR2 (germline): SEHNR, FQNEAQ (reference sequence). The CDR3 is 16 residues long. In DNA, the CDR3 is TGTGCCAGCAGCTTAGCTGGAGGGTATGGTACCTACGAGCAGTACTTC. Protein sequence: CASSLAGGYGTYEQYF.

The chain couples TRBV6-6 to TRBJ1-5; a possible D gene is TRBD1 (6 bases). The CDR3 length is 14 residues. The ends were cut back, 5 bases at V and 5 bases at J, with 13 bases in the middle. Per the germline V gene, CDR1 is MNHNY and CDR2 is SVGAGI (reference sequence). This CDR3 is CASSAKQGYQPQHF. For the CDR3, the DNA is TGTGCCAGCAGTGCCAAACAGGGTTATCAGCCCCAGCATTTT.

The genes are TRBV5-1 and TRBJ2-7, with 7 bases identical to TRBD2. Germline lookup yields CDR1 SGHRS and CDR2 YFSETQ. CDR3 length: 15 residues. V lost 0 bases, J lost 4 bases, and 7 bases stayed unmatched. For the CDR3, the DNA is TGCGCCAGCAGCTTGGGGGCAGCGGGATTATACGAGCAGTACTTC. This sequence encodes CASSLGAAGLYEQYF.

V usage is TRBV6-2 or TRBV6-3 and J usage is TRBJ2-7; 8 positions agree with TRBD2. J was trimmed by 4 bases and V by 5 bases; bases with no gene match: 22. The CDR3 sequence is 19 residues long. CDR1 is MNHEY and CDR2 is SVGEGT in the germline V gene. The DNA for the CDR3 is TGTGCCAGCAGTACGAGACTAGCGAGCCCCAGAATGGAGCTTTACGAGCAGTACTTC. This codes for CASSTRLASPRMELYEQYF.

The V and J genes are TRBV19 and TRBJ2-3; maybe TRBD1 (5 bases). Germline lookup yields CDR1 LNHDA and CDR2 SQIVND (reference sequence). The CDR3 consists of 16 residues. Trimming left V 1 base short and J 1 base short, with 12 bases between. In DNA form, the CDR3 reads TGTGCCAGTAGTATAGGGGCAGGGCCTGGCACAGATACGCAGTATTTT. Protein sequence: CASSIGAGPGTDTQYF.

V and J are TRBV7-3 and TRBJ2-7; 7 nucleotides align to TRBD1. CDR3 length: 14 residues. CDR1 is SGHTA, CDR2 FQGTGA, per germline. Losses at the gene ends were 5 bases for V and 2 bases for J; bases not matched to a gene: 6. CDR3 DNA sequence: TGTGCCAGCAGCGCGACTGGGACAGCCTACGAGCAGTACTTC. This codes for CASSATGTAYEQYF.

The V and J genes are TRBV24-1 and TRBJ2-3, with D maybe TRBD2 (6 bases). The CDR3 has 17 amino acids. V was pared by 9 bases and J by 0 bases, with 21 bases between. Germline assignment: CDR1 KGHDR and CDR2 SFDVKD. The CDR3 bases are TGTGCCACCGCCGGTAGGAGGGAGGACCCTAGCACAGATACGCAGTATTTT. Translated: CATAGRREDPSTDTQYF.

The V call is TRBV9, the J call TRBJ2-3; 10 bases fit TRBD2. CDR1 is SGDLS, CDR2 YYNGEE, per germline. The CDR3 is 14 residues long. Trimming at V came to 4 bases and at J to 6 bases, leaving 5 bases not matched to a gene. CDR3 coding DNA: TGTGCCAGCAGCTTAGCGGGGGGAGCGGATACGCAGTATTTT. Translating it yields CASSLAGGADTQYF.

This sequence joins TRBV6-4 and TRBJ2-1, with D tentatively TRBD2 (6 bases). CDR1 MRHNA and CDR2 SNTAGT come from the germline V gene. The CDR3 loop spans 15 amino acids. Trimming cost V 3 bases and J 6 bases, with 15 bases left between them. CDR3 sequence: CASSESITGVNEQFF. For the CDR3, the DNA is TGTGCCAGCAGTGAATCAATAACGGGAGTCAATGAGCAGTTCTTC.